The 28 T cell receptor beta chains reported below all come from one sample, sequenced in a study of regulatory T cells in long-lasting Graves disease. With iRepertoire HTBI primers and Arm-PCR of CDR3 regions, TCR beta libraries were built. One entry per CDR3 protein, called by TCRdb with MiXCR from the multiplex PCR reads. The repertoire holds some 370,000 distinct CDR3 sequences, with roughly 23% as singletons. Noted time point: persistent/refractory GD, antithyroid drugs over 5 years with positive TRAb. The authors made the TCR library using RNA they extracted from PBMCs. The specimen was peripheral blood mononuclear cells (PBMCs), collected when the disease was refractory, from a patient treated with antithyroid drugs. The receptors derive from a woman in her 40s with Graves disease.

This clonotype was counted ten times or more. The rearrangement links TRBV15 to TRBJ2-6; 7 bases line up with TRBD1. This CDR3 is built from 19 residues. After removal of 3 bases from V and 4 bases from J, the junction contained 15 bases not matched to a gene. Germline V gene lookup returns CDR1 LNHNV and CDR2 YYDKDF (reference sequence). The CDR3 region is CATSRELRQGSSGANVLTF. Written as DNA, the CDR3 is TGTGCCACCAGCAGGGAACTTCGACAGGGCAGTTCGGGGGCCAACGTCCTGACTTTC.

This clonotype has a count of ten or more. The CDR3 is CASTSAERDRNIQYF. The CDR3 nucleotides read TGTGCCAGCACCTCCGCCGAACGGGACAGAAACATTCAGTACTTC. The chain links TRBV6-2 or TRBV6-3 to TRBJ2-4; 7 positions match TRBD1. The CDR3 totals 15 residues. CDR1 MNHEY and CDR2 SVGEGT come from the germline V gene. J gave up 6 bases and V 7 bases, and 12 bases lay outside the gene matches.

About this clonotype itself: A far larger clone is just one base off, so this is likely a read error. This chain uses TRBV11-3 with TRBJ2-5, with 10 nucleotides matching TRBD2. The germline V gene encodes CDR1 SGHNT and CDR2 YENEEA. V lost 7 bases to trimming and J lost 4 bases; unmatched junction nucleotides: 6. This CDR3 is 14 amino acids long. CDR3 in DNA: TGTGCCAGCATCGTGGTAGCGGGAGGAGAGACCCAGTACTTC. The encoded protein is CASIVVAGGETQYF.

At least ten counts were recorded for this clonotype. The J gene is TRBJ1-6, the V gene TRBV27, with unresolved D. Germline CDR1 and CDR2: MNHEY and SMNVEV (reference sequence). CDR3 size: 13 residues. V gave up 4 bases and J gave up 7 bases, with 8 bases separating them. CDR3 in amino acids: CASSSFQNSPLHF. In DNA, the CDR3 is TGTGCCAGCAGTTCCTTCCAGAATTCACCCCTCCACTTT.

In the case of this clonotype: This sequence is one base from a far larger clone and is likely a read error. The rearrangement joins TRBV7-2 to TRBJ1-1, with D uncertain. V gave up 5 bases and J gave up 0 bases, with 10 bases separating them. The CDR3 is 14 residues long. Germline CDR1 and CDR2: SGHTA and FQGNSA. CDR3 nucleotides: TGTGCCAGCAGCCCCTCGATCCTGAACACTGAAGCTTTCTTT. This gives the protein CASSPSILNTEAFF.

The gene calls are TRBV7-9 and TRBJ2-2; 10 bases are a match to TRBD2. The CDR3 loop spans 15 amino acids. The germline V gene encodes CDR1 SEHNR and CDR2 FQNEAQ (reference sequence). After removal of 2 bases from V and 6 bases from J, the junction contained 3 bases not matched to a gene. CDR3 bases: TGTGCCAGCAGCTTATTCCTAGCGGGAGCCGGGGAGCTGTTTTTT. Its translation: CASSLFLAGAGELFF.

This clonotype showed up many times. This chain joins TRBV5-1 and TRBJ1-2; D is perhaps TRBD1 (6 bases). V gave up 0 bases and J gave up 3 bases, with 9 bases separating them. Germline assignment: CDR1 SGHRS and CDR2 YFSETQ. The CDR3 totals 14 residues. CDR3 DNA: TGCGCCAGCAGCTTGGCGGGGGCTGACTATGGCTACACCTTC. Translated, it gives CASSLAGADYGYTF.

In this sample, this clonotype turned up many times. The chain recombines TRBV29-1 with TRBJ1-1, with 7 bases aligning to TRBD1. The V segment lost 6 bases and the J segment 2 bases; nucleotides outside the gene matches: 6. The CDR3 loop spans 13 amino acids. In germline, CDR1 is SQVTM, CDR2 ANQGSEA. CDR3 DNA sequence: TGCAGCGTGGCGGGACAGACCAACACTGAAGCTTTCTTT. Amino acids: CSVAGQTNTEAFF.

This clonotype was detected a few times. The rearrangement joins TRBV6-5 to TRBJ1-1, with a possible D match to TRBD1 (5 bases). Per the germline V gene, CDR1 is MNHEY and CDR2 is SVGAGI. Trimming stripped 0 bases from V and 6 bases from J, with 11 bases between. The CDR3 length is 14 residues. The CDR3 here is CASSYSNRIPEAFF. DNA for the CDR3: TGTGCCAGCAGTTACTCGAACAGGATCCCTGAAGCTTTCTTT.

In the case of this clonotype: A clone one base away is much larger, so this may be a read error. The CDR3: CASSPWEAGVAQYF. CDR3 bases: TGTGCCAGCAGTCCATGGGAGGCCGGAGTGGCCCAGTACTTC. This chain links TRBV7-9 with TRBJ2-5; tentatively, D is TRBD2 (6 bases). Germline V gene lookup returns CDR1 SEHNR and CDR2 FQNEAQ (reference sequence). V was trimmed by 6 bases and J by 9 bases, leaving 20 bases between them. This CDR3 region has 14 residues.

This clonotype was recorded a few times. The chain recombines TRBV4-1 with TRBJ2-1; the match to TRBD2 covers 14 bases. The CDR3 spans 16 residues. Germline trimming cut 3 bases from V and 6 bases from J; bases unmatched to any gene: 4. Germline values: CDR1 MGHRA, CDR2 YSYEKL. CDR3 region: CASSQPTSGRANEQFF. For the CDR3, the DNA is TGCGCCAGCAGCCAGCCGACTAGCGGGAGGGCCAATGAGCAGTTCTTC.

This clonotype was detected only a few times. The chain recombines TRBV6-1 with TRBJ1-5; D remains ambiguous. The germline V and J ends were trimmed by 1 base and 9 bases, with 13 bases remaining between them. CDR3 size: 14 residues. Germline-derived CDR1 and CDR2 are MNHNS and SASEGT. Here the CDR3 reads CASSEGIPPRPQHF. The CDR3 bases are TGTGCCAGCAGTGAAGGGATCCCTCCGCGGCCCCAGCATTTT.

CDR3 residues: CASSPVFSTF. DNA for the CDR3: TGTGCCAGCAGCCCAGTCTTCTCCACCTTC. The chain uses TRBV7-9 and TRBJ1-2, with no clear D. V lost 5 bases and J 13 bases, leaving 11 bases between the germline ends. CDR3 size: 10 residues. The V gene's germline CDR1 is SEHNR and CDR2 FQNEAQ (reference sequence).

This chain links TRBV18 with TRBJ2-7, with a weak D call TRBD1 (6 bases). V was pared by 4 bases and J by 4 bases, with 11 bases between. Germline V CDR1 and CDR2: KGHSH, LQKENI. There are 13 residues in the CDR3. This chain's CDR3 is CASSRGQRYEQYF. The CDR3 DNA follows: TGTGCCAGCTCACGTGGACAGCGATACGAGCAGTACTTC. The entire variable domain, with the rest obtained from reference TRBV18 and TRBJ2-7, is as follows: NAGVMQNPRHLVRRRGQEARLRCSPMKGHSHVYWYRQLPEEGLKFMVYLQKENIIDESGMPKERFSAEFPKEGPSILRIQQVVRGDSAAYFCASSRGQRYEQYFGPGTRLTVT.

This clonotype was recorded at least ten times. The gene calls are TRBV28 and TRBJ1-1; tentatively, D is TRBD1 (5 bases). Germline assignment: CDR1 MDHEN and CDR2 SYDVKM. The V end was cut by 7 bases, the J end by 4 bases, with 22 bases between. The CDR3 is 16 amino acids. The CDR3 sequence is CASKGPRLGLSTEAFF. The CDR3 nucleotides are TGTGCCAGCAAGGGGCCCCGTTTGGGGCTGAGCACTGAAGCTTTCTTT.

The rearrangement uses TRBV9 and TRBJ1-3, with D unresolved. There are 18 residues in the CDR3. The V end was cut by 3 bases, the J end by 2 bases, with 21 bases between. The germline CDR1 and CDR2 sequences are SGDLS and YYNGEE. The chain's CDR3 is CASSAIMADTFPGNTIYF. The CDR3 DNA is TGTGCCAGCAGCGCGATTATGGCAGACACATTCCCTGGAAACACCATATATTTT.

This clonotype was recorded at least ten times. The gene calls are TRBV18 and TRBJ2-5; perhaps TRBD2 as D (5 bases). Germline-derived CDR1 and CDR2 are KGHSH and LQKENI. V gave up 0 bases and J gave up 3 bases, with 5 bases separating them. This CDR3 spans 13 amino acids. The DNA for the CDR3 is TGTGCCAGCTCACCACCTAGCGAAGAGACCCAGTACTTC. It specifies CASSPPSEETQYF.

This clonotype was found a few times. A much larger clone sits a single nucleotide away, making a read error possible. The chain uses TRBV11-1 and TRBJ2-7; possibly TRBD2 for D (6 bases). Germline CDR1 and CDR2: SGHAT and FQDESV (reference sequence). The CDR3 is 15 residues long. V was shortened by 5 bases and J by 5 bases, with 19 bases between the two germline ends. The CDR3 loop reads CASSPLRLVSDEQYF. As DNA, the CDR3 is TGTGCCAGCAGCCCCCTCAGACTAGTAAGCGACGAGCAGTACTTC.

This clonotype was detected ten times or more. This chain uses TRBV5-6 with TRBJ1-2, with D tentatively TRBD1 (6 bases). This CDR3 is 15 amino acids long. From germline, CDR1 is SGHDT and CDR2 YYEEEE. V lost 1 base, J lost 5 bases, and 15 bases lay in between. CDR3 protein: CASSLFFQGIYGYTF. The CDR3 DNA sequence: TGTGCCAGCAGCTTGTTCTTTCAGGGGATTTATGGCTACACCTTC.

Only a few counts were recorded for this clonotype. The V gene is TRBV9, the J gene TRBJ2-2; a weak D match, TRBD2 (5 bases). V was trimmed by 3 bases and J by 0 bases, leaving 15 bases between them. CDR1 SGDLS and CDR2 YYNGEE come from the germline V gene. The CDR3 length is 17 residues. CDR3 nucleotide sequence: TGTGCCAGCAGCGGGCCTCTTAGCGCCGCGAACACCGGGGAGCTGTTTTTT. Protein sequence: CASSGPLSAANTGELFF.

This clonotype was observed a few times. This sequence joins TRBV3-1 and TRBJ2-7; weak D call: TRBD2 (6 bases). This CDR3 contains 16 residues. CDR1 LGHDT and CDR2 YNNKEL come from the germline V gene (reference sequence). The V and J ends lost 0 bases and 1 base respectively, with 13 bases between them. The CDR3 is CASSQDGGAQSYEQYF. In DNA form, the CDR3 reads TGTGCCAGCAGCCAAGATGGAGGGGCCCAATCCTACGAGCAGTACTTC.

This clonotype was recorded at least ten times. V gene TRBV11-1 combines with J gene TRBJ2-2; D is uncertain. The germline V gene has CDR1 SGHAT and CDR2 FQDESV (reference sequence). There are 15 residues in the CDR3. V gave up 0 bases and J gave up 6 bases, with 11 bases separating them. In nucleotides, the CDR3 is TGTGCCAGCAGCTTAGCCAGGAACTTGCCCGGGGAGCTGTTTTTT. Translated: CASSLARNLPGELFF.

The J gene is TRBJ1-4, the V gene TRBV14; D possibly corresponds to TRBD1 (6 bases). Between the trimmed V and J ends, which lost 3 bases and 6 bases, there was a span of 20 bases. The CDR3 sequence is 17 residues long. CDR1 is SGHDN, CDR2 FVKESK, per germline. The DNA of the CDR3 is TGTGCCAGCAGCCACCTAAGGCCGGGGGGCGGTGATGAAAAACTGTTTTTT. Translated: CASSHLRPGGGDEKLFF.

This clonotype appeared a few times. The CDR3 nucleotides read TGTGCCACCAGTTCCCGGGAGCTGTTTTTT. Protein sequence: CATSSRELFF. This chain connects TRBV24-1 to TRBJ2-2; D gene ambiguous. V lost 6 bases and J lost 9, with 4 bases in between. The CDR3 covers 10 residues. Germline values: CDR1 KGHDR, CDR2 SFDVKD.

CDR3 nucleotide sequence: TGTGCCAGCAGTTTACAGGAAGATCAGCCCCAGCATTTT. It encodes CASSLQEDQPQHF. The chain recombines TRBV28 with TRBJ1-5; D unresolved. CDR3 length equals 13 residues. Germline V gene data show CDR1 as MDHEN and CDR2 as SYDVKM. The V and J ends lost 2 bases and 5 bases respectively, with 7 bases between them.

This clonotype was recorded many times. The V gene is TRBV11-3, the J gene TRBJ2-1; 14 nucleotides agree with TRBD2. V was clipped by 5 bases and J by 8 bases; unmatched bases: 5. The length of the CDR3 is 15 residues. Germline loops: CDR1 SGHNT, CDR2 YENEEA. The chain's CDR3 is CASSLGLAGAHEQFF. The CDR3 DNA reads as TGTGCCAGCAGCCTGGGACTAGCGGGAGCCCATGAGCAGTTCTTC. The full variable domain, with the rest looked up from reference TRBV11-3 and TRBJ2-1, is EAGVVQSPRYKIIEKKQPVAFWCNPISGHNTLYWYLQNLGQGPELLIRYENEEAVDDSQLPKDRFSAERLKGVDSTLKIQPAELGDSAVYLCASSLGLAGAHEQFFGPGTRLTVL.

The CDR3 coding sequence is TGTGCCAGCAGTTTTTATACCCCCCGGGGGGACACCATATATTTT. Its protein is CASSFYTPRGDTIYF. The chain recombines TRBV28 with TRBJ1-3; D is perhaps TRBD1 (5 bases). The V end lost 3 bases, the J end lost 8 bases, and 17 bases lay between the germline ends. Germline loops: CDR1 MDHEN, CDR2 SYDVKM. The CDR3 length is 15 residues.

Many counts were recorded for this clonotype. The CDR3: CASQPGQISYGYTF. CDR3 DNA: TGTGCCAGCCAACCTGGACAGATCTCTTATGGCTACACCTTC. The chain recombines TRBV28 with TRBJ1-2, with a possible D match to TRBD1 (6 bases). Germline V gene sequence: CDR1 MDHEN, CDR2 SYDVKM. CDR3 length equals 14 residues. The V gene lost 8 bases and the J gene lost 5 bases, with 18 bases spanning the gap.